This T cell receptor (beta chain) was obtained from a study of blood T cell repertoires in COVID-19 (TCRdb year 2020). For context, the study as a whole: The collaborator samples originated in the United States, Italy and Spain and spanned the acute and convalescent phases of COVID-19. HLA class I and class II types, where available, came from metadata supplied by the sample provider rather than from assay-based typing. A freely available public database, intended as a resource for researchers studying the immune response to SARS-CoV-2, is where the repertoires were released. The sample metadata nearly always contained a de-identified subject ID, COVID-19 status, age in years and sex. The prospective study material was composed of cDNA or gDNA derived from T cells, B-cell-depleted T cells, or PBMCs. Deeply sampled blood TCRbeta repertoires from subjects exposed to, actively infected with, or recovered from COVID-19 were included in the dataset. The samples were drawn from two sources: the first 160 participants of the ongoing ImmuneRACE study, and fewer than 1,500 subjects contributed by 6 global collaborators. The full study reports these points: Clinical and demographic metadata were provided uncurated, with the amount varying by source and participant.

Each collaborating institution followed its own protocols to collect whole blood in K2EDTA tubes. For TCRbeta analysis, collaborators shipped samples as frozen whole blood, isolated PBMCs, or DNA extracted from either of those sample types. TCRbeta CDR3 regions were amplified from genomic DNA by means of the immunoSEQ Assay, a bias-controlled multiplex PCR. The study's own analysis went as follows. The number of nucleated cells in each sample was estimated by amplification of reference gene primers within the assay. Sequence reads were collapsed and filtered to measure the absolute abundance of every unique TCRbeta CDR3 rearrangement. Productive Simpson clonality was computed per sample as the square root of Simpson's diversity index over productive rearrangements. TCRdb stores this immuneACCESS table with in-frame sequences only. Part of the clones is absent; in the studies checked, under half of the shortfall reflects unresolved V genes, and no reason is known for the rest. V, J and clone size derive from that table, while D and trimming were established from the DNA sequence. This sample comprises over 150,000 clones, around 80% of them detected only once. Roughly 9% of the sample belongs to the ten largest clones.

This clone was counted only a few times. Its antigen target is currently unknown. Base-call qualities are not available, and no considerably larger clone is one nucleotide away. There are 15 amino acids in the CDR3, from cysteine to phenylalanine inclusive. This entry keeps only the CDR3 DNA: 45 bases, framed from base 1. CDR1 and CDR2, looked up from the germline V gene, are LGHNA and YSLEER. V is clipped by 0 bases and J by 4 bases, and the sequence between their germline boundaries is 12 bases long. Sequencing input: peripheral blood. The receptor's source is a woman at least 80 years old with active or convalescent COVID-19. The chain links TRBV4-3 with TRBJ1-1; TRBD1 is a weak D gene call, 6 bases matching. The CDR3 region reads CASSQEGTGTTEAFF. The bases read TGCGCCAGCAGCCAAGAGGGAACAGGGACCACTGAAGCTTTCTTT.